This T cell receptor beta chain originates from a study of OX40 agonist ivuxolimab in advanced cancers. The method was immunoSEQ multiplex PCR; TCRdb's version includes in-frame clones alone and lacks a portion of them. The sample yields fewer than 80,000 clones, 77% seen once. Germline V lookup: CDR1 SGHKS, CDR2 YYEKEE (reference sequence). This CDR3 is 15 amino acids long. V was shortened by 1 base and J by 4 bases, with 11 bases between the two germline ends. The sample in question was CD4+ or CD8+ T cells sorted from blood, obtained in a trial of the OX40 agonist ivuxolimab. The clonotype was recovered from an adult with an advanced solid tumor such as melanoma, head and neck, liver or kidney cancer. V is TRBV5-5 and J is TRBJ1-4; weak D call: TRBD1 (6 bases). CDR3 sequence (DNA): TGTGCCAGCAGCTTGCGTATACAGGGTAATGAAAAACTGTTTTTT. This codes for CASSLRIQGNEKLFF.